This is a list of T cell receptor beta chains from one sample in a study of glioma-infiltrating T cells. TCRdb fed the multiplex PCR reads into MiXCR, producing one record per CDR3 protein. The sample holds over 100,000 distinct CDR3 sequences, less than 30% seen once. Source material: glioma tissue, nonneoplastic brain tissue, or PBMCs (not recorded which). Source of these receptors: a human donor with low-grade glioma or glioblastoma, undergoing nonglioma brain surgery, or in good health (not recorded which). CDR3s include the opening cysteine and the closing phenylalanine or tryptophan. A D gene is named only where the DNA matches it firmly. Not every row has a clone size; where given, it reads once, few, many or a size class.

clone size,V gene,D gene,J gene,CDR3 protein,CDR3 DNA
NA,TRBV30,NA,TRBJ2-1,CAWSSPGGGYNEQFF,TGTGCCTGGAGTTCCCCAGGAGGGGGGTACAATGAGCAGTTCTTC
many,TRBV6-1,NA,TRBJ1-4,CASSYDGRTNEKLFF,TGTGCCAGCAGTTATGATGGGAGGACTAATGAAAAACTGTTTTTT
many,TRBV19,TRBD1,TRBJ1-2,CASKRDTGVAYGYTF,TGTGCCAGTAAACGGGACACAGGGGTTGCCTATGGCTACACCTTC
NA,TRBV6-6,NA,TRBJ2-1,CASSSGEQELNEQFF,TGTGCCAGCAGTTCTGGGGAGCAGGAGTTGAATGAGCAGTTCTTC
many,TRBV2,TRBD1,TRBJ1-5,CASSGTGYSIYQPQHF,TGTGCCAGCAGTGGGACAGGGTATTCCATTTACCAGCCCCAGCATTTT
NA,TRBV12-3/TRBV12-4,NA,TRBJ2-1,CASSQRARPVGFRLDLNEQFF,TGTGCCAGCAGTCAACGGGCTAGGCCAGTAGGGTTCCGACTTGACCTTAATGAGCAGTTCTTC
NA,TRBV29-1,NA,TRBJ2-2,CSGSWTDNTGELFF,TGCAGCGGGTCCTGGACAGACAACACCGGGGAGCTGTTTTTT
many,TRBV6-1,NA,TRBJ2-3,CASSPGPGPDTQYF,TGTGCCAGCAGTCCGGGACCTGGCCCAGATACGCAGTATTTT
many,TRBV4-2,NA,TRBJ2-1,CASSQDPGGSYNEQFF,TGTGCCAGCAGCCAAGACCCCGGGGGCTCCTACAATGAGCAGTTCTTC
many,TRBV18,TRBD1,TRBJ2-7,CASSTNRGSGYEQYF,TGTGCCAGCTCAACGAACAGGGGATCAGGGTACGAGCAGTACTTC
NA,TRBV5-5,NA,TRBJ2-3,CASSLNRVKGTDTQYF,TGTGCCAGCAGCTTGAATAGGGTTAAAGGCACAGATACGCAGTATTTT
many,TRBV4-1,TRBD2,TRBJ2-5,CASSQRTSGGGETQYF,TGCGCCAGCAGCCAGCGTACTAGCGGGGGTGGAGAGACCCAGTACTTC
many,TRBV24-1,NA,TRBJ2-1,CATSDLQGNQDEQFF,TGTGCCACCAGTGATTTGCAAGGGAATCAGGATGAGCAGTTCTTC
many,TRBV18,NA,TRBJ2-5,CASSPAIVKETQYF,TGTGCCAGCTCACCGGCGATAGTAAAAGAGACCCAGTACTTC
many,TRBV7-9,NA,TRBJ1-2,CASSLAIDGYTF,TGTGCCAGCAGCTTAGCAATTGATGGCTACACCTTC
many,TRBV20-1,TRBD1,TRBJ1-1,CSARLQGARNTEAFF,TGCAGTGCTAGACTTCAGGGGGCCAGGAACACTGAAGCTTTCTTT
many,TRBV20-1,NA,TRBJ2-7,CSARGLRTGGGYEQYF,TGCAGTGCTAGAGGGTTAAGAACAGGGGGGGGATACGAGCAGTACTTC
many,TRBV4-2,NA,TRBJ2-1,CASSSSSSRQFF,TGTGCCAGCAGCTCCAGCAGTAGCCGGCAGTTCTTC
NA,TRBV6-2/TRBV6-3,NA,TRBJ1-1,CASSYQGNKEAFF,TGTGCCAGCAGTTACCAGGGAAACAAGGAAGCTTTCTTT
many,TRBV2,NA,TRBJ2-1,CASTVDPGSEDNEQFF,TGTGCCAGCACTGTGGATCCGGGTAGCGAGGACAATGAGCAGTTCTTC
NA,TRBV19,NA,TRBJ1-3,CASSNPTGSSGNTIYF,TGTGCCAGTAGTAACCCCACAGGGAGCTCTGGAAACACCATATATTTT
many,TRBV12-3/TRBV12-4,NA,TRBJ2-5,CASSRWTVREETQYF,TGTGCCAGCAGTAGATGGACCGTACGGGAAGAGACCCAGTACTTC
NA,TRBV20-1,NA,TRBJ2-7,CSASDCDSTYEQYF,TGCAGTGCTAGTGATTGTGATAGTACCTACGAGCAGTACTTC
many,TRBV20-1,TRBD1,TRBJ1-5,CSARSGTGSNQPQHF,TGCAGTGCTAGATCAGGGACAGGTAGCAATCAGCCCCAGCATTTT
many,TRBV7-8,NA,TRBJ2-7,CASSPGLIKRHEQYF,TGTGCCAGCAGCCCCGGACTGATCAAGCGGCACGAGCAGTACTTC
many,TRBV29-1,NA,TRBJ2-1,CSVEVRLGDEQFF,TGCAGCGTTGAAGTCCGTCTAGGGGATGAGCAGTTCTTC
NA,TRBV6-1,NA,TRBJ1-6,CASRTGFSPLRF,TGTGCCAGCAGGACGGGTTTTTCACCCCTCCGCTTT
many,TRBV6-1,TRBD1,TRBJ1-5,CASSNPTGGNQPQHF,TGTGCCAGCAGTAACCCGACAGGGGGTAACCAGCCCCAGCATTTT
few,TRBV10-3,TRBD1,TRBJ2-1,CAIGDRGLSTGNEQFF,TGTGCCATCGGGGACAGGGGGCTCTCTACTGGCAATGAGCAGTTCTTC
NA,TRBV7-2,TRBD1,TRBJ1-3,CASSTYRGPGNIIYF,TGTGCCAGCAGCACTTACAGGGGCCCTGGAAACATCATATATTTT
many,TRBV18,TRBD1,TRBJ1-5,CASSGQENQPQHF,TGTGCCAGCTCAGGACAGGAGAATCAGCCCCAGCATTTT
many,TRBV4-1,NA,TRBJ1-1,CASSNWIQGLTEAFF,TGCGCCAGCAGCAATTGGATACAAGGGCTGACTGAAGCTTTCTTT
NA,TRBV25-1,NA,TRBJ1-4,CAGSEAKMNKVEKLFF,TGTGCCGGCAGTGAAGCGAAGATGAACAAAGTCGAAAAACTGTTCTTT
many,TRBV27,NA,TRBJ2-1,CASSVNSYNEQFF,TGTGCCAGCAGTGTCAACTCCTACAATGAGCAGTTCTTC
many,TRBV30,NA,TRBJ1-1,CAWSRGNRAFF,TGTGCCTGGAGTCGGGGGAATAGAGCTTTCTTT
NA,TRBV19,TRBD1,TRBJ1-1,CARPDRGINIEAFF,TGTGCCAGACCGGACAGGGGAATAAACATTGAAGCTTTCTTT
many,TRBV27,NA,TRBJ1-2,CASSLSGTLDLYGYTF,TGTGCCAGCAGTTTATCGGGAACGTTGGACCTCTATGGCTACACCTTC
many,TRBV27,TRBD1,TRBJ1-2,CASSLSRRDRPRYGYTF,TGTGCCAGCAGTTTATCTAGACGGGACAGACCTCGCTATGGCTACACCTTC
NA,TRBV6-1,NA,TRBJ1-1,CASGLGRDTEAFF,TGTGCCAGCGGCCTGGGCAGGGACACTGAAGCTTTCTTT
many,TRBV6-2/TRBV6-3,NA,TRBJ2-5,CASRAERLARETQYF,TGTGCCAGCCGCGCCGAACGGTTAGCGCGCGAGACCCAGTACTTC
many,TRBV6-6,NA,TRBJ1-2,CASSYVARGGYTF,TGTGCCAGCAGTTATGTTGCCCGGGGTGGCTACACCTTC
many,TRBV5-1,NA,TRBJ2-3,CASSLAPVGSTDTQYF,TGCGCCAGCAGCTTAGCCCCCGTGGGTAGCACAGATACGCAGTATTTT
many,TRBV12-5,NA,TRBJ2-1,CASAAGTSPYNEQFF,TGTGCTAGTGCCGCGGGGACCAGTCCCTACAATGAGCAGTTCTTC
many,TRBV6-2/TRBV6-3,TRBD2,TRBJ2-1,CASTKLTSVSGSYNEQFF,TGTGCCAGCACCAAATTGACTAGCGTTTCAGGCTCCTACAATGAGCAGTTCTTC
NA,TRBV10-3,NA,TRBJ1-1,CATREGRMNTEAFF,TGTGCCACCCGTGAGGGCAGAATGAACACTGAAGCTTTCTTT
many,TRBV6-1,NA,TRBJ2-5,CASSDWDGQETQYF,TGTGCCAGCAGTGACTGGGACGGCCAAGAGACCCAGTACTTC
many,TRBV27,TRBD1,TRBJ2-5,CASIDRGGAQETQYF,TGTGCCAGCATCGACAGGGGGGGGGCCCAAGAGACCCAGTACTTC
NA,TRBV2,TRBD1,TRBJ2-5,CASSEGTGNGTQYF,TGTGCCAGCAGTGAAGGGACAGGGAATGGGACCCAGTACTTC
few,TRBV19,NA,TRBJ2-3,CASAWEGTDTQYF,TGTGCCAGCGCTTGGGAAGGGACAGATACGCAGTATTTT
many,TRBV20-1,NA,TRBJ1-2,CSARWGLGYTF,TGCAGTGCTAGATGGGGTCTGGGCTACACCTTC
many,TRBV20-1,NA,TRBJ2-4,CSATQGRAQYF,TGCAGTGCTACTCAGGGGCGAGCTCAGTACTTC
many,TRBV7-2,TRBD1,TRBJ2-1,CASSPDRVNEQFF,TGTGCCAGCAGCCCGGACAGGGTGAATGAGCAGTTCTTC
many,TRBV6-6,NA,TRBJ2-7,CASSYAIGSSYEQYF,TGTGCCAGCAGTTACGCAATTGGGAGTTCCTACGAGCAGTACTTC
NA,TRBV2,TRBD1,TRBJ2-5,CASRDRGPVARESQYF,TGTGCCAGCAGGGACAGGGGCCCAGTCGCTAGAGAGAGCCAGTACTTC
many,TRBV28,TRBD2,TRBJ2-7,CASILSGAPIEEQYF,TGTGCCAGCATCCTTAGCGGGGCCCCTATAGAGGAGCAGTACTTC
many,TRBV28,NA,TRBJ2-3,CASRGAPDTQYF,TGTGCCAGCCGGGGTGCTCCAGATACGCAGTATTTT
NA,TRBV27,TRBD2,TRBJ2-1,CASSLAGVANEQFF,TGTGCCAGCAGTTTAGCGGGAGTTGCCAATGAGCAGTTCTTC